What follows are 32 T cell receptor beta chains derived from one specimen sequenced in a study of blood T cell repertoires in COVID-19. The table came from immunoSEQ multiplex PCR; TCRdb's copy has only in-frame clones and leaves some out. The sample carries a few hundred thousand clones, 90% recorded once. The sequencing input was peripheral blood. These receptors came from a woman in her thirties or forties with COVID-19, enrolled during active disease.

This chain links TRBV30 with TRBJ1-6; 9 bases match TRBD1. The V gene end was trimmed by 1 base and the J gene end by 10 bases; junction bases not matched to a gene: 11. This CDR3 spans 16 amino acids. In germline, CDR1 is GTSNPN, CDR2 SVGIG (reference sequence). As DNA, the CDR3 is TGTGCCTGGAGTGGACAGGGGGGATCTGCCAGCTCACCCCTCCACTTT. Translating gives CAWSGQGGSASSPLHF.

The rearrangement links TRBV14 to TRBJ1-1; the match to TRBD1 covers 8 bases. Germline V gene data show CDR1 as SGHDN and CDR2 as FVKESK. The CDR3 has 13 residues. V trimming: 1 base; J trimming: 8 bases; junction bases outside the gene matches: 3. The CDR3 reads CASSQVRQGEAFF. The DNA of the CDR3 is TGTGCCAGCAGCCAAGTCCGACAGGGGGAAGCTTTCTTT.

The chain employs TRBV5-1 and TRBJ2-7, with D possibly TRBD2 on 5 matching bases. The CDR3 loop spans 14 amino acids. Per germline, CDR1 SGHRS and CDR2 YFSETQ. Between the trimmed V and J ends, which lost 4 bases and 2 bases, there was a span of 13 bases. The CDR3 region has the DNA TGCGCCAGCAGCATGGTCGGGATTCCCTACGAGCAGTACTTC. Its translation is CASSMVGIPYEQYF.

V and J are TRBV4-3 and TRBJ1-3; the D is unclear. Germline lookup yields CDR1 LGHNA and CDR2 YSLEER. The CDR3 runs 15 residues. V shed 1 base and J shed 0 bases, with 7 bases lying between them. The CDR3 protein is CASSQGAGSGNTIYF. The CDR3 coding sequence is TGCGCCAGCAGCCAAGGGGCAGGCTCTGGAAACACCATATATTTT.

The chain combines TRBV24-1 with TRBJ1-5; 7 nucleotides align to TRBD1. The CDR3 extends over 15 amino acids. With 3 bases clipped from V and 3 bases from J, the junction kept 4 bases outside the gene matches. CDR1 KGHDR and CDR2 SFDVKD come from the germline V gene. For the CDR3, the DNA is TGTGCCACCAGTGATGGGACAGCCGCCAATCAGCCCCAGCATTTT. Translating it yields CATSDGTAANQPQHF.

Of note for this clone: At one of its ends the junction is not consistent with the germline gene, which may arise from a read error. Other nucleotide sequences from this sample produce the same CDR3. The CDR3 here is CASGLTGVNTEAFF. The CDR3 coding sequence is TGTGCCAGTGGTTTGACAGGGGTGAACACTGAAGCTTTCTTT. The chain has TRBV12-5 and TRBJ1-1; 8 bases line up with TRBD1. Per the germline V gene, CDR1 is LGHNT and CDR2 is FRNRAP. This CDR3 has 14 amino acids.

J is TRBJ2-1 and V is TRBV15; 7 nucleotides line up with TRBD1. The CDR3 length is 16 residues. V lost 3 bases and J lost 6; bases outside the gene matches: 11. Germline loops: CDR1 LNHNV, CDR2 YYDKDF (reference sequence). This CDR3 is CATSSLTGNPGNEQFF. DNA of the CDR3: TGTGCCACCAGCAGTTTGACAGGGAATCCTGGCAATGAGCAGTTCTTC.

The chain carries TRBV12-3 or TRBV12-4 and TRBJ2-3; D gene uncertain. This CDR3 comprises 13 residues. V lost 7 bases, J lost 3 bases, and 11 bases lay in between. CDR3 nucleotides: TGTGCCAGCATCTCCAGAATGACAGATACGCAGTATTTT. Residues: CASISRMTDTQYF.

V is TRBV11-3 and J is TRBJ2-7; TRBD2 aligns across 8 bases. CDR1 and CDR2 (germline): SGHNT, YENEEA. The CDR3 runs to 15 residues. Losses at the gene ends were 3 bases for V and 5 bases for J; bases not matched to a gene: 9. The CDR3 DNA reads TGTGCCAGCAGCTTGGCGGGGACTAGTCCCCACGAGCAGTACTTC. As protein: CASSLAGTSPHEQYF.

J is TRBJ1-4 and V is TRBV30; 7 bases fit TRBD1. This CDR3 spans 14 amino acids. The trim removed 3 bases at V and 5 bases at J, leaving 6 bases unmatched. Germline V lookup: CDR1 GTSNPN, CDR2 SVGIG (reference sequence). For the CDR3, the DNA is TGTGCCTGGAGAGGAGACAGGGAGAATGAAAAACTGTTTTTT. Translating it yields CAWRGDRENEKLFF.

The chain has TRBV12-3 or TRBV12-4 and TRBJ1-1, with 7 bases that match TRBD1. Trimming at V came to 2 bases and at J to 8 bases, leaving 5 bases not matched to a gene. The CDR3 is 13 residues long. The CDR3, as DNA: TGTGCCAGCAGTTTACAGGGGGGACTCGAAGCTTTCTTT. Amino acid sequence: CASSLQGGLEAFF.

This CDR3 is CASSPPSQADTQYF. In DNA, the CDR3 is TGTGCCAGCTCACCACCATCACAGGCAGATACGCAGTATTTT. The chain has TRBV18 and TRBJ2-3, with a tentative D call TRBD1 (5 bases). This CDR3 is built from 14 residues. Germline lookup yields CDR1 KGHSH and CDR2 LQKENI. Trimming took off 0 bases at V and 4 bases at J, with 8 bases between the two ends.

The CDR3 is CASSEDRGHYGYTF. CDR3 DNA: TGCGCCAGCAGCGAAGACAGGGGGCACTATGGCTACACCTTC. The chain is built from TRBV5-1 and TRBJ1-2, with TRBD1 identical over 10 bases. This CDR3 comprises 14 residues. V lost 4 bases and J lost 3; bases outside the gene matches: 3. Germline V gene lookup returns CDR1 SGHRS and CDR2 YFSETQ. The full variable domain, in which reference TRBV5-1 and TRBJ1-2 provide the parts outside the CDR3, is KAGVTQTPRYLIKTRGQQVTLSCSPISGHRSVSWYQQTPGQGLQFLFEYFSETQRNKGNFPGRFSGRQFSNSRSEMNVSTLELGDSALYLCASSEDRGHYGYTFGSGTRLTVV.

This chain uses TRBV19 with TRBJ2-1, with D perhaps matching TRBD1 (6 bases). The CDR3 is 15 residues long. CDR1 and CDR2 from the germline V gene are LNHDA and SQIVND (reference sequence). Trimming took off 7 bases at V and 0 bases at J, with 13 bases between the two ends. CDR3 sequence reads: CASNLGASSYNEQFF. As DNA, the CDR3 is TGTGCCAGTAATTTGGGGGCCAGCTCCTACAATGAGCAGTTCTTC.

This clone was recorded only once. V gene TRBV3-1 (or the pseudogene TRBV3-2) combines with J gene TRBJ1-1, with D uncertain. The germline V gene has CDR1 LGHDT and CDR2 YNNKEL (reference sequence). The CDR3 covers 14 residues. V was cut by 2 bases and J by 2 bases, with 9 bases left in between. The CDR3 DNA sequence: TGTGCCAGCAGCCAACTGGGCTATAACACTGAAGCTTTCTTT. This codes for CASSQLGYNTEAFF.

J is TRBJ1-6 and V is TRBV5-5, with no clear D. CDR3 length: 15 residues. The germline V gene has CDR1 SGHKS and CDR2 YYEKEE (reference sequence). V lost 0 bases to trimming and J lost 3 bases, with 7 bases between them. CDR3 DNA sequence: TGTGCCAGCAGCTTGGAACAGTTCTATAATTCACCCCTCCACTTT. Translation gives CASSLEQFYNSPLHF.

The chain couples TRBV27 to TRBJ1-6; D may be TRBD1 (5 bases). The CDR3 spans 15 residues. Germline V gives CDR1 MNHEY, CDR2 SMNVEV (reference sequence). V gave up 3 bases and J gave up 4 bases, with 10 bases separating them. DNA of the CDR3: TGTGCCAGCAGTTTCTCGGGGGTTTATAATTCACCCCTCCACTTT. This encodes CASSFSGVYNSPLHF.

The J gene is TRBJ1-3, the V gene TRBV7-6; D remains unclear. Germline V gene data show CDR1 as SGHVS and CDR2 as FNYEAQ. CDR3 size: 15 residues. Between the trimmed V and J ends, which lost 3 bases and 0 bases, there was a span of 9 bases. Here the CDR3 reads CASSLNLNSGNTIYF. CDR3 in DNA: TGTGCCAGCAGCTTGAACCTAAACTCTGGAAACACCATATATTTT.

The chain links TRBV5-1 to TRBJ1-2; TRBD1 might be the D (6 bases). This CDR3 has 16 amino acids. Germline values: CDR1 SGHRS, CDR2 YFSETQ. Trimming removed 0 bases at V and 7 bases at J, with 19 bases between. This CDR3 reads CASSLAPTGWQGGYTF. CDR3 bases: TGCGCCAGCAGCTTGGCCCCGACAGGCTGGCAGGGTGGCTACACCTTC. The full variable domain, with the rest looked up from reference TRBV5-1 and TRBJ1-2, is KAGVTQTPRYLIKTRGQQVTLSCSPISGHRSVSWYQQTPGQGLQFLFEYFSETQRNKGNFPGRFSGRQFSNSRSEMNVSTLELGDSALYLCASSLAPTGWQGGYTFGSGTRLTVV.

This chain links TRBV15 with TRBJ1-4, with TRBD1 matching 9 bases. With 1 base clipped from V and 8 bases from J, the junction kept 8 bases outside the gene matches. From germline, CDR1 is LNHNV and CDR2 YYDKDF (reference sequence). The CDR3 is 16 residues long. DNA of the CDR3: TGTGCCACCAGCAGAGGCCCGACAGGGGGAGGAGAAAAACTGTTTTTT. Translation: CATSRGPTGGGEKLFF.

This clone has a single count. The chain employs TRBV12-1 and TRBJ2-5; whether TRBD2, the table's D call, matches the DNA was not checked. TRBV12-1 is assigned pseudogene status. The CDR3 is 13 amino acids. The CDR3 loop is CASSFACGETQYF. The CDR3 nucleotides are TGTGCCAGCAGCTTTGCTTGCGGAGAGACCCAGTACTTC.

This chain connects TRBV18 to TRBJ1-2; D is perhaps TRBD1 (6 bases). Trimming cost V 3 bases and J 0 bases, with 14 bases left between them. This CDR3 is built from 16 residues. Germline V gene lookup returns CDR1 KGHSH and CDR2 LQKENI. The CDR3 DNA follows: TGTGCCAGCTCACCTTTCGACAGGTTTGCTAACTATGGCTACACCTTC. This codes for CASSPFDRFANYGYTF.

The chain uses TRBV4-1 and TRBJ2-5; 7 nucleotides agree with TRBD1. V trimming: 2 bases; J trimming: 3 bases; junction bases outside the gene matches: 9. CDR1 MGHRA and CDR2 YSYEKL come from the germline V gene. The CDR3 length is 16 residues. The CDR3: CASSQLSGQPEETQYF. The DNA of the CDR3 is TGCGCCAGCAGCCAATTATCGGGACAGCCAGAAGAGACCCAGTACTTC.

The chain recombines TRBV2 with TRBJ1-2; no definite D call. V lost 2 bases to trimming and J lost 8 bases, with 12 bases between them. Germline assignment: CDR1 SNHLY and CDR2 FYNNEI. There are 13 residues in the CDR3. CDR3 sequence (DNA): TGTGCCAGCAGTGAAAGGCGGATGACCGGCTACACCTTC. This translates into CASSERRMTGYTF.

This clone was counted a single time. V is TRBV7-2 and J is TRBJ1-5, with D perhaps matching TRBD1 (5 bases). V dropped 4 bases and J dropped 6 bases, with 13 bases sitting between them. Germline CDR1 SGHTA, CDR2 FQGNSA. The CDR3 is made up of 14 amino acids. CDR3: CASSSTSTGQPQHF. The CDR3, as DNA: TGTGCCAGCAGCTCGACTTCTACAGGTCAGCCCCAGCATTTT.

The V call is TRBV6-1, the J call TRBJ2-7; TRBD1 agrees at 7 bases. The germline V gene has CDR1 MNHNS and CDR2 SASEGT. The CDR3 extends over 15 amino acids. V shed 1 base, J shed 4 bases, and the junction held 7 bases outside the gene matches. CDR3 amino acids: CASSEVPRGSYEQYF. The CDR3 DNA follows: TGTGCCAGCAGTGAAGTTCCCAGGGGGTCGTACGAGCAGTACTTC.

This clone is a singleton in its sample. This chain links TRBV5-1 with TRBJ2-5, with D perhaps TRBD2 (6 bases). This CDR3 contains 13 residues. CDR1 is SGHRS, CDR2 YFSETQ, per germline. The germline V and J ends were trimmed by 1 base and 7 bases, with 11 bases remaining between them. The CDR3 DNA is TGCGCCAGCAGCTTGACGGGAGATTGGACCCAGTACTTC. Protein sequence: CASSLTGDWTQYF.

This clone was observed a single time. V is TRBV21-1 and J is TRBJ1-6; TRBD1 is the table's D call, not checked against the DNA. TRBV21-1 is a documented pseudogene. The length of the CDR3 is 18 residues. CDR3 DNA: TGTGCCAGCAGCAAACCGCCGGTCAGGGGCCCGTATAATTCACCCCTCCACTTT. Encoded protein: CASSKPPVRGPYNSPLHF.

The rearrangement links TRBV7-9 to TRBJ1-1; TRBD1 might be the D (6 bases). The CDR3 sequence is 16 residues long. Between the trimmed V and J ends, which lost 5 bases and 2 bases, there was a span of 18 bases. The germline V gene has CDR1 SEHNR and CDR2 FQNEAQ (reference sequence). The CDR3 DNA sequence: TGTGCCAGCAGCCCACGTTCGCCACAGGGAAACACTGAAGCTTTCTTT. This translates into CASSPRSPQGNTEAFF.

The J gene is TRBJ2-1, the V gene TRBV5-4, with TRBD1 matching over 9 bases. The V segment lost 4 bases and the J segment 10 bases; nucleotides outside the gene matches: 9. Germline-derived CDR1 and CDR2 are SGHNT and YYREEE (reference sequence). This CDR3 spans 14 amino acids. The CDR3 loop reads CASSPVDRGKEQFF. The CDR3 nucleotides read TGTGCCAGCAGCCCAGTGGACAGGGGTAAGGAGCAGTTCTTC.

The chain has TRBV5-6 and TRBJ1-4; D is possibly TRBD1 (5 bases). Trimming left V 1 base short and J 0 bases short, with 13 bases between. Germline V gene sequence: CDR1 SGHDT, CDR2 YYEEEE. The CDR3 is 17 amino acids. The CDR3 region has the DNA TGTGCCAGCAGCTTGAGGGTCAGGGCGTCAACTAATGAAAAACTGTTTTTT. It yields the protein CASSLRVRASTNEKLFF. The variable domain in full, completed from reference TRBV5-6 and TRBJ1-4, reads DAGVTQSPTHLIKTRGQQVTLRCSPKSGHDTVSWYQQALGQGPQFIFQYYEEEERQRGNFPDRFSGHQFPNYSSELNVNALLLGDSALYLCASSLRVRASTNEKLFFGSGTQLSVL.

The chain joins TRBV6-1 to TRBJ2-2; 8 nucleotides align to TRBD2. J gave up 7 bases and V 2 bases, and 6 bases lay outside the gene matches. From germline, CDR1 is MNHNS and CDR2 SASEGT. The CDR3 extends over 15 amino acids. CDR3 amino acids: CASSELAGGYGELFF. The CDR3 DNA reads TGTGCCAGCAGTGAACTGGCGGGGGGATACGGGGAGCTGTTTTTT.